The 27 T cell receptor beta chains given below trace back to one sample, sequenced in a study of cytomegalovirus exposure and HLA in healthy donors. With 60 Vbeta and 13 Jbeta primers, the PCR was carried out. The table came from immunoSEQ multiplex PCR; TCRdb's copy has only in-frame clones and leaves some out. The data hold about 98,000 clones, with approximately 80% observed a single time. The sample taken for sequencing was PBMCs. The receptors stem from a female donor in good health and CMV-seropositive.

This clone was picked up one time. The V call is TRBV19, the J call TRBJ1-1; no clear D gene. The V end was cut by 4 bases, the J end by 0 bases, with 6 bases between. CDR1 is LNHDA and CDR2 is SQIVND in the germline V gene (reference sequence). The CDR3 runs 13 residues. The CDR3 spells CASSSQVNTEAFF. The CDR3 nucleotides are TGTGCCAGTAGTAGCCAGGTGAACACTGAAGCTTTCTTT.

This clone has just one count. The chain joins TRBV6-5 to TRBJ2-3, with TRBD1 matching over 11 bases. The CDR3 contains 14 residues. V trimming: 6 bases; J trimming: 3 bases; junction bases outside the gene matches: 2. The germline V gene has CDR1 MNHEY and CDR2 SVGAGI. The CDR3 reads CASSRDRGTDTQYF. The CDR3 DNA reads TGTGCCAGCAGCAGGGACAGGGGGACAGATACGCAGTATTTT.

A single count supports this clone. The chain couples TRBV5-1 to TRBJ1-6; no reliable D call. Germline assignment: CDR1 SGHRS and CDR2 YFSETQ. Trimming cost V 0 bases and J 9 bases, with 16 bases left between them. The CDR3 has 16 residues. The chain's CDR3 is CASSLGPVSGGSPLHF. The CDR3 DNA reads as TGCGCCAGCAGCTTGGGCCCGGTTTCGGGTGGTTCACCCCTCCACTTT. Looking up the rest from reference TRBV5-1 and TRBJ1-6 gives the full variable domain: KAGVTQTPRYLIKTRGQQVTLSCSPISGHRSVSWYQQTPGQGLQFLFEYFSETQRNKGNFPGRFSGRQFSNSRSEMNVSTLELGDSALYLCASSLGPVSGGSPLHFGNGTRLTVT.

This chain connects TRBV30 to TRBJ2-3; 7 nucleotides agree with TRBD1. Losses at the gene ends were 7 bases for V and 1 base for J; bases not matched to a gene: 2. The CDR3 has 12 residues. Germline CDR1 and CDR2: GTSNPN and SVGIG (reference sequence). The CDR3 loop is CASDRGTDTQYF. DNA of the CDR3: TGTGCCTCTGACAGGGGCACAGATACGCAGTATTTT.

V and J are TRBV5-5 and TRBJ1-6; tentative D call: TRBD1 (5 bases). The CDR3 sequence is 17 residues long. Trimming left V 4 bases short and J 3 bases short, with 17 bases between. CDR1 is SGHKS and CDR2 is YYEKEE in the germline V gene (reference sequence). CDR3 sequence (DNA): TGTGCCAGCAGCCCAGCAGAGCCAGGGCGCTATAATTCACCCCTCCACTTT. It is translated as CASSPAEPGRYNSPLHF.

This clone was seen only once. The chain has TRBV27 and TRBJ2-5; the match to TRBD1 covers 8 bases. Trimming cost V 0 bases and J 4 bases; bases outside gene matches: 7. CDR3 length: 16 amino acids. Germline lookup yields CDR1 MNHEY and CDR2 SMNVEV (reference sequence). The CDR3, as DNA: TGTGCCAGCAGTTTATCAGGTGGCAGGGGGCGAGAGACCCAGTACTTC. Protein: CASSLSGGRGRETQYF.

The DNA for the CDR3 is TGTGCCAGCAGCGCACGGACAGGTCCTGAAGCTTTCTTT. Amino acid sequence: CASSARTGPEAFF. The chain employs TRBV7-9 and TRBJ1-1, with TRBD1 identical over 7 bases. From germline, CDR1 is SEHNR and CDR2 FQNEAQ (reference sequence). V was clipped by 5 bases and J by 6 bases; unmatched bases: 6. This CDR3 spans 13 amino acids.

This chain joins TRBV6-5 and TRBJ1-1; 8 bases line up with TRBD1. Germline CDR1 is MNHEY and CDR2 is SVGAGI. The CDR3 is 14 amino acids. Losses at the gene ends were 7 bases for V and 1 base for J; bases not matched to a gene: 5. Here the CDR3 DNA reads TGTGCCAGCACCCCCGACAGGGGGAACACTGAAGCTTTCTTT. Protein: CASTPDRGNTEAFF.

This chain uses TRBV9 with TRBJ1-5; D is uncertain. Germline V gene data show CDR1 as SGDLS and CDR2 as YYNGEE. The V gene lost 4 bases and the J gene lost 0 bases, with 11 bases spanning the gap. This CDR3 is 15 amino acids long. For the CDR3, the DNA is TGTGCCAGCAGCCCAAGCTCTTATAGCAATCAGCCCCAGCATTTT. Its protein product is CASSPSSYSNQPQHF.

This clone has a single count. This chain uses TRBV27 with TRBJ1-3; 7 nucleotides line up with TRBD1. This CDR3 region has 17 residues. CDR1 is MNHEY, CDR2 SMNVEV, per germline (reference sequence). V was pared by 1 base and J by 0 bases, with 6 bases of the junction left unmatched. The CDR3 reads CASSLLLDRVSGNTIYF. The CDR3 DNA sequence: TGTGCCAGCAGTTTATTACTCGACAGGGTCTCTGGAAACACCATATATTTT.

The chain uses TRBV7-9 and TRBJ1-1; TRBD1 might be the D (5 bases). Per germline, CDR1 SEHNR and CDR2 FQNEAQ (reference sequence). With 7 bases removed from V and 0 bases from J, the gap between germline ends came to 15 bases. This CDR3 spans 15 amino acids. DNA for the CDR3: TGTGCCAGCACCCCGAAGGGGAATCTGAACACTGAAGCTTTCTTT. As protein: CASTPKGNLNTEAFF.

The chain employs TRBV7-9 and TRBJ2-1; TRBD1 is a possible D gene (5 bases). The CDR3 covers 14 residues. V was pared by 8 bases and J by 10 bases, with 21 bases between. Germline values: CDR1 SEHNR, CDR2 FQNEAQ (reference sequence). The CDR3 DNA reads TGTGCCAGCGAACTACAAGACCACAGGATCGAGCAGTTCTTC. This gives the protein CASELQDHRIEQFF.

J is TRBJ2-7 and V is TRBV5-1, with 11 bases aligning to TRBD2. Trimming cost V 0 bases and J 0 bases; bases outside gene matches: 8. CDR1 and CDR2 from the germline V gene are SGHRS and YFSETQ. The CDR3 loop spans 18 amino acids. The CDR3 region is CASSLVGLAGPLSYEQYF. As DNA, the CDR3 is TGCGCCAGCAGCTTGGTAGGACTAGCGGGCCCGCTCTCCTACGAGCAGTACTTC.

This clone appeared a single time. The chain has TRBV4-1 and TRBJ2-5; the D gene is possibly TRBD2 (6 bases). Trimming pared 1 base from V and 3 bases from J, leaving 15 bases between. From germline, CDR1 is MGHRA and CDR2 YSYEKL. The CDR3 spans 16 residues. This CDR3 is CASSQGLVIGEETQYF. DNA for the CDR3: TGCGCCAGCAGCCAAGGACTAGTAATAGGTGAAGAGACCCAGTACTTC.

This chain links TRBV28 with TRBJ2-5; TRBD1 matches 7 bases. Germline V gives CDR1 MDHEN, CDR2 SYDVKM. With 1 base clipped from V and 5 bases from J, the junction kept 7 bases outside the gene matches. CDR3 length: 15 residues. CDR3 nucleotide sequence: TGTGCCAGCAGTTTATCAGGGGGACCGACGGAGACCCAGTACTTC. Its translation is CASSLSGGPTETQYF.

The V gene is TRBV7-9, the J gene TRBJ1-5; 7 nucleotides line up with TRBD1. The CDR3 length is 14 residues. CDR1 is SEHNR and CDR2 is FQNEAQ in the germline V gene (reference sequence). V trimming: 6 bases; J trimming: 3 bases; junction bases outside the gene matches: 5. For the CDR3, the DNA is TGTGCCAGCAGTAGGGGACAGAACAATCAGCCCCAGCATTTT. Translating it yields CASSRGQNNQPQHF.

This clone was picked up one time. Here the CDR3 reads CASSKVTAGTRGEQYF. The DNA for the CDR3 is TGTGCCAGCAGCAAAGTTACGGCAGGCACCAGGGGTGAGCAGTACTTC. This chain links TRBV21-1 with TRBJ2-7; the table's D gene call, TRBD1, was not cross checked with the DNA. TRBV21-1 is an annotated pseudogene. There are 16 residues in the CDR3.

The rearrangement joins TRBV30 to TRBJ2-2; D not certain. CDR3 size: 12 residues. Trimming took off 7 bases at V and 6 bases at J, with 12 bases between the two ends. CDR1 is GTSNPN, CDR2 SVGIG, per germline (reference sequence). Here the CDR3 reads CAYRLSAGELFF. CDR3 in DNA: TGTGCCTACCGACTGTCCGCCGGGGAGCTGTTTTTT.

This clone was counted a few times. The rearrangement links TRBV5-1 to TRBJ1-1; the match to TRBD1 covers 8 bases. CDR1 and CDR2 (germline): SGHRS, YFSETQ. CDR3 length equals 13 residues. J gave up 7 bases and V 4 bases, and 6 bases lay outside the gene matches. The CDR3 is CASSQTGVCEAFF. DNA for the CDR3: TGCGCCAGCAGCCAGACAGGGGTGTGTGAAGCTTTCTTT.

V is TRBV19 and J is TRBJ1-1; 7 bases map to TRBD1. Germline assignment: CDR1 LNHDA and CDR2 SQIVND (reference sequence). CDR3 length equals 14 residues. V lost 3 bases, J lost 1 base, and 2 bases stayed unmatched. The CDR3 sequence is CASSMDRWNTEAFF. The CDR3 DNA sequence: TGTGCCAGTAGTATGGACAGGTGGAACACTGAAGCTTTCTTT.

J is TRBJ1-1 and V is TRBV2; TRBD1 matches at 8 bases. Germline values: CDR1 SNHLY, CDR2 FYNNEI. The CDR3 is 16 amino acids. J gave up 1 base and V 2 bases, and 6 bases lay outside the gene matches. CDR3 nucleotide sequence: TGTGCCAGCAGTGAAACGCTCGGGACAGGGAACACTGAAGCTTTCTTT. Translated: CASSETLGTGNTEAFF.

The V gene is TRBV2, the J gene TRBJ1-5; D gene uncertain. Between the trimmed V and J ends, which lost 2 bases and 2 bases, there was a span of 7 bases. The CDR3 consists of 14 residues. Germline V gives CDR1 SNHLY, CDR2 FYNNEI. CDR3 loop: CASSEPPGNQPQHF. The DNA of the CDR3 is TGTGCCAGCAGTGAACCACCGGGCAATCAGCCCCAGCATTTT.

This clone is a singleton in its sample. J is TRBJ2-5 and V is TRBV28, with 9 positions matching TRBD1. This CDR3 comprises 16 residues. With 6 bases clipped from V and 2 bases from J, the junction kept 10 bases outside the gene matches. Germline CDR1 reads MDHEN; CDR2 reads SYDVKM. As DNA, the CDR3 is TGTGCCAGCAGCAGGGAAATGGACAGGGGACAAGAGACCCAGTACTTC. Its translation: CASSREMDRGQETQYF. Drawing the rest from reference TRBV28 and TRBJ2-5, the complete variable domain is DVKVTQSSRYLVKRTGEKVFLECVQDMDHENMFWYRQDPGLGLRLIYFSYDVKMKEKGDIPEGYSVSREKKERFSLILESASTNQTSMYLCASSREMDRGQETQYFGPGTRLLVL.

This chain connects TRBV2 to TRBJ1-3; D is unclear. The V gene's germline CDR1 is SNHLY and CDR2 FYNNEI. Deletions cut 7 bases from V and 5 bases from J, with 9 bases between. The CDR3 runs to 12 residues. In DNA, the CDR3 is TGTGCCAGCATAAACAGCCGAAACACCATATATTTT. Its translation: CASINSRNTIYF. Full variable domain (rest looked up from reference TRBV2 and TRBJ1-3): EPEVTQTPSHQVTQMGQEVILRCVPISNHLYFYWYRQILGQKVEFLVSFYNNEISEKSEIFDDQFSVERPDGSNFTLKIRSTKLEDSAMYFCASINSRNTIYFGEGSWLTVV.

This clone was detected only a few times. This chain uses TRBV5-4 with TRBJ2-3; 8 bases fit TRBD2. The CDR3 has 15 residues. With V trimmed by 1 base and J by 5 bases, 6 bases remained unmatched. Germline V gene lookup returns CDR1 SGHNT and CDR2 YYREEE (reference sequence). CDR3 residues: CASSLSGAGVDTQYF. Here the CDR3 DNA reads TGTGCCAGCAGCTTGAGTGGAGCGGGGGTAGATACGCAGTATTTT.

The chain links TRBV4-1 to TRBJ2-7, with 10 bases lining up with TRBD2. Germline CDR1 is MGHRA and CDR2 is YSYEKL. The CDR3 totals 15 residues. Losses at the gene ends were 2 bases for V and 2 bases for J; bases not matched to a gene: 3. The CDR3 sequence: CASSQSSGGPYEQYF. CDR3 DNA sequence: TGCGCCAGCAGCCAATCTAGCGGGGGCCCCTACGAGCAGTACTTC.

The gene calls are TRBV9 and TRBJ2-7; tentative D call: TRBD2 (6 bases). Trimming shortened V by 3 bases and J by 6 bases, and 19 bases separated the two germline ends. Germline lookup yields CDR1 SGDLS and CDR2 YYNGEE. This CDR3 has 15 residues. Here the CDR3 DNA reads TGTGCCAGCAGCGAGGGTCCGGGACTGCGGGGCGAGCAGTACTTC. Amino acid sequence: CASSEGPGLRGEQYF.